Below, 23 T cell receptor beta chains from the same sample are listed, as sequenced in a study of identical twins. TCRdb independently ran MiXCR on the 5' RACE reads; one entry per CDR3 protein. The repertoire holds roughly 250,000 distinct CDR3 sequences, over 12% seen once, with approximately 9.3% in the top ten. Sequences were obtained from memory (CD45RO+) T cells sorted from blood. These receptor sequences come from a woman younger than 35 in good health.

The rearrangement links TRBV20-1 to TRBJ2-3, with D maybe TRBD2 (6 bases). Looked up from germline, CDR1 is DFQATT and CDR2 is SNEGSKA (reference sequence). Trimming removed 7 bases from V and 5 bases from J, with 13 bases in between. This CDR3 region has 12 residues. The CDR3 DNA follows: TGCAGTGGGGGCGGGACTGGAGATACGCAGTATTTT. Translation: CSGGGTGDTQYF.

This clonotype has just a few counts. The rearrangement links TRBV20-1 to TRBJ2-3, with TRBD2 matching 10 bases. There are 18 residues in the CDR3. V lost 3 bases and J lost 2; bases outside the gene matches: 14. CDR1 is DFQATT and CDR2 is SNEGSKA in the germline V gene (reference sequence). The CDR3 is CSASDPLSSGGTTDTQYF. Here the CDR3 DNA reads TGCAGTGCTAGTGACCCACTTTCTAGCGGGGGAACCACAGATACGCAGTATTTT.

The chain joins TRBV7-2 to TRBJ2-1; D possibly corresponds to TRBD1 (5 bases). CDR1 is SGHTA and CDR2 is FQGNSA in the germline V gene. Trimming stripped 5 bases from V and 5 bases from J, with 13 bases between. There are 14 residues in the CDR3. The CDR3 sequence: CASSQGVGHNEQFF. The CDR3 region has the DNA TGTGCCAGCAGCCAAGGGGTGGGGCACAATGAGCAGTTCTTC.

This clonotype was recorded a few times. The rearrangement links TRBV20-1 to TRBJ2-7; tentative D call: TRBD1 (5 bases). This CDR3 is built from 11 residues. Trimming took off 5 bases at V and 4 bases at J, with 9 bases between the two ends. Germline-derived CDR1 and CDR2 are DFQATT and SNEGSKA (reference sequence). The chain's CDR3 is CSAGDSYEQYF. The CDR3 DNA follows: TGCAGTGCTGGTGACAGTTACGAGCAGTACTTC.

The chain couples TRBV27 to TRBJ2-1, with 11 bases identical to TRBD2. Looked up from germline, CDR1 is MNHEY and CDR2 is SMNVEV (reference sequence). The CDR3 is 17 amino acids. J gave up 5 bases and V 2 bases, and 8 bases lay outside the gene matches. The chain's CDR3 is CASSLVMGLAVNNEQFF. The CDR3, as DNA: TGTGCCAGCAGTTTAGTAATGGGACTAGCGGTTAACAATGAGCAGTTCTTC.

With regard to this clonotype: A read error may produce the germline difference seen at one junction end. This chain connects TRBV20-1 to TRBJ1-1, with 7 bases aligning to TRBD1. This CDR3 comprises 12 residues. The germline V gene encodes CDR1 DFQATT and CDR2 SNEGSKA (reference sequence). The CDR3 nucleotides are TGCAGTGGTAGACAGGGCACCACTGAAGCTTTCTTT. Protein product: CSGRQGTTEAFF.

V usage is TRBV4-1 and J usage is TRBJ1-1; D may be TRBD1 (6 bases). Trimming removed 1 base at V and 3 bases at J, with 12 bases between. The CDR3 contains 15 residues. Germline CDR1 is MGHRA and CDR2 is YSYEKL. In DNA form, the CDR3 reads TGCGCCAGCAGCCAAGGTCGGGGGCGAGACACTGAAGCTTTCTTT. It yields the protein CASSQGRGRDTEAFF.

In its sample, this clonotype was seen a few times. The chain is built from TRBV20-1 and TRBJ2-1; the match to TRBD2 covers 9 bases. Germline assignment: CDR1 DFQATT and CDR2 SNEGSKA (reference sequence). After removal of 0 bases from V and 5 bases from J, the junction contained 5 bases not matched to a gene. This CDR3 has 15 residues. CDR3 sequence (DNA): TGCAGTGCTAGAGATCGGCGGGGGGGAAACAATGAGCAGTTCTTC. The encoded protein is CSARDRRGGNNEQFF.

This clonotype appeared a few times. The rearrangement links TRBV20-1 to TRBJ2-2; D possibly corresponds to TRBD2 (5 bases). V was shortened by 5 bases and J by 6 bases, with 10 bases between the two germline ends. The CDR3 contains 12 residues. Germline V gives CDR1 DFQATT, CDR2 SNEGSKA (reference sequence). The CDR3 reads CSAGENAGELFF. The CDR3 DNA reads as TGCAGTGCTGGGGAGAATGCCGGGGAGCTGTTTTTT.

The chain has TRBV30 and TRBJ2-1; D might be TRBD2 (6 bases). Germline CDR1 reads GTSNPN; CDR2 reads SVGIG (reference sequence). V lost 1 base, J lost 10 bases, and 14 bases lay in between. This CDR3 is 13 amino acids long. This CDR3 is CAWSALRAGEQFF. In DNA form, the CDR3 reads TGTGCCTGGAGTGCGCTCCGTGCGGGAGAGCAGTTCTTC.

CDR3 residues: CASSLGYTEAFF. The CDR3 region has the DNA TGTGCCAGCAGCCTAGGATACACTGAAGCTTTCTTT. The chain joins TRBV7-2 to TRBJ1-1, with D hard to call. The CDR3 spans 12 residues. V lost 5 bases to trimming and J lost 3 bases, with 7 bases between them. Germline-derived CDR1 and CDR2 are SGHTA and FQGNSA.

In this sample, this clonotype turned up a few times. The chain couples TRBV20-1 to TRBJ1-1; D call uncertain. The germline V and J ends were trimmed by 5 bases and 5 bases, with 15 bases remaining between them. Per the germline V gene, CDR1 is DFQATT and CDR2 is SNEGSKA (reference sequence). This CDR3 comprises 13 residues. CDR3 sequence: CSAEPSGVTEAFF. CDR3 in DNA: TGCAGTGCTGAGCCCTCAGGCGTAACTGAAGCTTTCTTT.

This chain joins TRBV5-1 and TRBJ2-5, with 7 nucleotides matching TRBD1. This CDR3 comprises 14 residues. Per the germline V gene, CDR1 is SGHRS and CDR2 is YFSETQ. Trimming took 4 bases from V and 5 from J; bases not matched to a gene: 8. The CDR3 sequence is CASSKGAYGETQYF. The DNA for the CDR3 is TGCGCCAGCAGCAAGGGGGCTTACGGGGAGACCCAGTACTTC.

The V and J genes are TRBV28 and TRBJ2-7; 7 bases line up with TRBD1. Per the germline V gene, CDR1 is MDHEN and CDR2 is SYDVKM. V shed 7 bases and J 4 bases; nucleotides not matched to a gene: 7. The CDR3 consists of 13 residues. The CDR3 nucleotides read TGTGCCAGCAAGGGGGCACCCTATTACGAGCAGTACTTC. Translation: CASKGAPYYEQYF.

This clonotype was seen only a few times. The chain recombines TRBV7-9 with TRBJ1-4; D gene uncertain. CDR1 SEHNR and CDR2 FQNEAQ come from the germline V gene (reference sequence). V was pared by 2 bases and J by 7 bases, with 5 bases between. CDR3 size: 12 residues. The CDR3 DNA reads TGTGCCAGCAGCTTACAGCTTGAAAAACTGTTTTTT. Residues: CASSLQLEKLFF.

This chain links TRBV6-4 with TRBJ2-1; 9 bases match TRBD2. The germline V gene encodes CDR1 MRHNA and CDR2 SNTAGT. This CDR3 spans 14 amino acids. V shed 2 bases, J shed 6 bases, and the junction held 2 bases outside the gene matches. CDR3 region: CASSDPAGGNEQFF. DNA of the CDR3: TGTGCCAGCAGTGACCCAGCGGGAGGCAATGAGCAGTTCTTC.

This clonotype occurred a few times. The chain has TRBV29-1 and TRBJ2-5; D call uncertain. The CDR3 has 12 residues. CDR1 is SQVTM, CDR2 ANQGSEA, per germline. V shed 3 bases and J shed 2 bases, with 7 bases lying between them. DNA of the CDR3: TGCAGCGTTGATCTGGGACAAGAGACCCAGTACTTC. It is translated as CSVDLGQETQYF.

J is TRBJ2-5 and V is TRBV25-1; D gene ambiguous. CDR3 length: 13 residues. V was clipped by 8 bases and J by 5 bases, with 15 bases between them. Germline CDR1 MGHDK, CDR2 SYGVNS. CDR3 sequence (DNA): TGTGCCAGCTCGGGTTCCCCAAAGGAGACCCAGTACTTC. Translated: CASSGSPKETQYF.

This clonotype was counted ten times or more. This chain connects TRBV12-3 or TRBV12-4 to TRBJ2-1; 8 nucleotides match TRBD1. The CDR3 spans 14 residues. V was clipped by 2 bases and J by 6 bases; unmatched bases: 3. Here the CDR3 DNA reads TGTGCCAGCAGTTTACCGACAGGGGTCAATGAGCAGTTCTTC. Amino acids: CASSLPTGVNEQFF.

This clonotype was recorded a few times. The chain recombines TRBV2 with TRBJ1-2; D unclear. The CDR3 loop spans 15 amino acids. Germline V gene data show CDR1 as SNHLY and CDR2 as FYNNEI. Trimming shortened V by 6 bases and J by 1 base, and 15 bases separated the two germline ends. The CDR3 region is CASRPHGRINYGYTF. In DNA, the CDR3 is TGTGCCAGCAGGCCCCACGGCAGAATTAACTATGGCTACACCTTC.

A few counts support this clonotype. The V and J genes are TRBV6-1 and TRBJ2-3; 8 bases are a match to TRBD2. V lost 2 bases and J lost 4; bases outside the gene matches: 5. The CDR3 is 15 residues long. The germline V gene has CDR1 MNHNS and CDR2 SASEGT. For the CDR3, the DNA is TGTGCCAGCAGTGAATTCGCGGGAGGATCAGATACGCAGTATTTT. It translates to CASSEFAGGSDTQYF.

The sample holds a few counts of this clonotype. The CDR3 DNA follows: TGTGCCAGCAGCACGCGGGAAGGCGCTTTCTTT. It yields the protein CASSTREGAFF. V and J are TRBV3-1 and TRBJ1-1; D is uncertain. CDR3 length: 11 residues. Germline values: CDR1 LGHDT, CDR2 YNNKEL (reference sequence). Trimming removed 5 bases from V and 11 bases from J, with 12 bases in between.

This clonotype appeared many times. V usage is TRBV6-6 and J usage is TRBJ2-2, with a tentative D call TRBD1 (5 bases). Trimming took off 7 bases at V and 2 bases at J, with 8 bases between the two ends. Germline assignment: CDR1 MNHNY and CDR2 SVGAGI (reference sequence). The CDR3 loop spans 13 amino acids. The DNA of the CDR3 is TGTGCCAGCAAGGGGTCCAACACCGGGGAGCTGTTTTTT. The encoded protein is CASKGSNTGELFF.